The clone carrying this T cell receptor (beta chain) has only a few counts. The antigen is undetermined. The junction had 10 bases not matched to a gene; V was cut back by 5 bases and J by 2 bases. CDR1 and CDR2 (germline): MNHNY, SVGAGI (reference sequence). The CDR3 runs 16 residues. This record belongs to a study of identifying expanded T cells in peripheral blood. Study results and caveats: Technical replicates showed around 1.2 changed clones; roughly two weeks roughly 16; four weeks 19.

The assay was immunoSEQ multiplex PCR, and TCRdb's table has in-frame clones only and misses some. This sample has about 130,000 clones, with 75% to 90% found just once. This chain connects TRBV6-6 to TRBJ2-3, with TRBD2 matching over 7 bases. This clonotype was obtained from a person aged 18 to 75 in good health. Sample: blood. The CDR3 loop is CASSRPGGRATDTQYF. The DNA of the CDR3 is TGTGCCAGCAGTCGACCGGGTGGGAGGGCCACAGATACGCAGTATTTT.